This TCR beta chain was documented in a study of blood T cells in healthy people across ages. Study results and limitations: Researchers said unsorted PBMCs prevented a conclusive naive versus antigen-experienced comparison.

Researchers isolated at least 6 million PBMCs per sample. About this clonotype itself: Its target is not known.

Using a J-beta primer mix together with a sample-barcoded 5' primer, a second PCR was run for roughly 6 to 12 cycles. TCRdb re-called the 5' RACE reads through MiXCR, storing one row per CDR3 protein. The repertoire holds hundreds of thousands of distinct CDR3 sequences, approximately 40% seen once, with 25% to 30% in the top ten. Germline loops: CDR1 DFQATT, CDR2 SNEGSKA (reference sequence). V dropped 6 bases and J dropped 11; count of bases not matched to a gene: 22. The CDR3 totals 18 residues. Sequenced sample: blood. The clonotype originates from an elderly man in good health. The rearrangement links TRBV20-1 to TRBJ2-5; 15 positions match TRBD2. The CDR3 protein is CSAPPGLAGGEIKVEQYF. The CDR3 bases are TGCAGTGCCCCACCCGGACTAGCGGGAGGGGAGATAAAGGTGGAGCAGTACTTC.